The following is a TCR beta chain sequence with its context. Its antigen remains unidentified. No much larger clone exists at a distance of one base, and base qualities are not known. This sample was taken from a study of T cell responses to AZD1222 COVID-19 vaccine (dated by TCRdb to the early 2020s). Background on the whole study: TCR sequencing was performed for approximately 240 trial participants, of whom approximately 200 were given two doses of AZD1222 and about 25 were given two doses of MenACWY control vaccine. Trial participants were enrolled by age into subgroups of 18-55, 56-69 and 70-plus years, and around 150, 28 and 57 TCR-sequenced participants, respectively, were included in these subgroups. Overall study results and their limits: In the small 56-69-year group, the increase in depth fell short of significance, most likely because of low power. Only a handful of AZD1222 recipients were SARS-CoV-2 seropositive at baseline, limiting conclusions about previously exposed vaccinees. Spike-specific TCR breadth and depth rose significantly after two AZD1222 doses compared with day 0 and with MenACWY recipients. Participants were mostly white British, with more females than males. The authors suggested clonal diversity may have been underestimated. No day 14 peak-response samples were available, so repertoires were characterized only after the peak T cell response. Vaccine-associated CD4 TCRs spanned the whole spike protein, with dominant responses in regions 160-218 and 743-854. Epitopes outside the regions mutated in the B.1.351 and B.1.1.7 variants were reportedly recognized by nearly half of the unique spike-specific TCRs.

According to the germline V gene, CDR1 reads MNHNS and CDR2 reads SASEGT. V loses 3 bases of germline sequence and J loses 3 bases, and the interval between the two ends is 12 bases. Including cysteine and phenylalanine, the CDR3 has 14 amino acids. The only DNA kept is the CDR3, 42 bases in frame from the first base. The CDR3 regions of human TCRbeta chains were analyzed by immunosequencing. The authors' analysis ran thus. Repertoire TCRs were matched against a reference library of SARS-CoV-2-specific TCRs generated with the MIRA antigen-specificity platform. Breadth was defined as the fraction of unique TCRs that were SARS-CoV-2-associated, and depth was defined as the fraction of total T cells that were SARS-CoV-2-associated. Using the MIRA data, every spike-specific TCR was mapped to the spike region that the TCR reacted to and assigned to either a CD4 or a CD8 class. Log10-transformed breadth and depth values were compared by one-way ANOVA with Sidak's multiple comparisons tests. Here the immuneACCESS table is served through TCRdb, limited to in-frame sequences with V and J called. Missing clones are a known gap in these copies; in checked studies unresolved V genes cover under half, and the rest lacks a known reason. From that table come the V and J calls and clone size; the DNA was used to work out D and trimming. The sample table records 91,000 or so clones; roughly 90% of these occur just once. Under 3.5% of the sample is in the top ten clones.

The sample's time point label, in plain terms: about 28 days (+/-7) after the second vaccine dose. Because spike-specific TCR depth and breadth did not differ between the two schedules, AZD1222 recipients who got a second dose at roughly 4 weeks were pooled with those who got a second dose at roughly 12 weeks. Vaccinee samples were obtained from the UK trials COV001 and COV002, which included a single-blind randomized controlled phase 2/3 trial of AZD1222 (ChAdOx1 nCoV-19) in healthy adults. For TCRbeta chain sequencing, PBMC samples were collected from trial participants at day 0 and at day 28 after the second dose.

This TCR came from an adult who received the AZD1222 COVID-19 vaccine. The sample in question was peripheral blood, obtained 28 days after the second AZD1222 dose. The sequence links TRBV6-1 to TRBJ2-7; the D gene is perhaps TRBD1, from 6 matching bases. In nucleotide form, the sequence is TGTGCCAGCAGTGAGCAGGGGAGAGGCTACGAGCAGTACTTC. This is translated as CASSEQGRGYEQYF.